Below are 16 T cell receptor beta chains sequenced from a single sample in a study of blood T cell repertoires in COVID-19. Only in-frame clones appear in the TCRdb table, and some are missing; sequencing was by immunoSEQ multiplex PCR. The table has 350,000 to 400,000 clones, more than 75% seen once. The sequenced material came from PBMCs or T cells enriched from blood (not recorded which). The receptors shown here come from a woman younger than 35 who had recovered from COVID-19.

This clone was detected once. V gene TRBV7-3 combines with J gene TRBJ2-1; D gene unclear. The ends were cut back, 5 bases at V and 9 bases at J, with 11 bases in the middle. Germline V gene sequence: CDR1 SGHTA, CDR2 FQGTGA. This CDR3 has 12 amino acids. The CDR3 is CASSLQAGEQFF. The CDR3 nucleotides are TGTGCCAGCAGCCTCCAAGCTGGTGAGCAGTTCTTC.

The V gene is TRBV29-1, the J gene TRBJ2-5, with 11 bases identical to TRBD2. There are 17 residues in the CDR3. V shed 6 bases, J shed 0 bases, and the junction held 12 bases outside the gene matches. Per germline, CDR1 SQVTM and CDR2 ANQGSEA. DNA for the CDR3: TGCAGCGTGACACCTAGCGGGGGGACAAGGTACCAAGAGACCCAGTACTTC. Its translation: CSVTPSGGTRYQETQYF.

This sequence joins TRBV6-1 and TRBJ2-7, with 8 bases aligning to TRBD1. Per the germline V gene, CDR1 is MNHNS and CDR2 is SASEGT. The junction had 4 bases not matched to a gene; V was cut back by 1 base and J by 2 bases. This CDR3 is built from 15 residues. CDR3 in amino acids: CASSEVGQGPYEQYF. The CDR3 DNA follows: TGTGCCAGCAGTGAAGTTGGACAGGGTCCCTACGAGCAGTACTTC.

CDR3 sequence: CASSSRGLAGGPSVEQFF. The CDR3 nucleotides are TGTGCCAGCAGCTCAAGAGGCCTAGCGGGGGGGCCGAGTGTTGAGCAGTTCTTC. The J gene is TRBJ2-1, the V gene TRBV3-1 (or the pseudogene TRBV3-2); 12 positions agree with TRBD2. CDR3 size: 18 residues. Germline trimming cut 5 bases from V and 9 bases from J; bases unmatched to any gene: 17. In germline, CDR1 is LGHDT, CDR2 YNNKEL (reference sequence).

The gene calls are TRBV18 and TRBJ2-3; 8 bases align to TRBD2. This CDR3 spans 15 amino acids. The germline V gene has CDR1 KGHSH and CDR2 LQKENI. J gave up 5 bases and V 3 bases, and 7 bases lay outside the gene matches. The CDR3 reads CASSPRGGAEDTQYF. The CDR3 region has the DNA TGTGCCAGCTCACCCCGGGGGGGGGCTGAAGATACGCAGTATTTT.

This clone was observed a few times. The rearrangement joins TRBV3-1 (or the pseudogene TRBV3-2) to TRBJ1-2, with TRBD1 matching over 11 bases. Germline assignment: CDR1 LGHDT and CDR2 YNNKEL (reference sequence). The CDR3 extends over 17 amino acids. V was pared by 5 bases and J by 2 bases, with 10 bases of the junction left unmatched. Here the CDR3 reads CASSYRDRGLSNYGYTF. In DNA, the CDR3 is TGTGCCAGCAGCTACCGGGACAGGGGGTTATCAAACTATGGCTACACCTTC.

This clone was recorded a few times. This chain joins TRBV29-1 and TRBJ1-4, with D perhaps TRBD1 (5 bases). The CDR3 is 13 amino acids. The germline V and J ends were trimmed by 6 bases and 3 bases, with 11 bases remaining between them. Germline loops: CDR1 SQVTM, CDR2 ANQGSEA. CDR3 nucleotides: TGCAGCGTGCAGGGCCGGGCTAATGAAAAACTGTTTTTT. It specifies CSVQGRANEKLFF. The full variable domain, its missing parts supplied by reference TRBV29-1 and TRBJ1-4, is SAVISQKPSRDICQRGTSLTIQCQVDSQVTMMFWYRQQPGQSLTLIATANQGSEATYESGFVIDKFPISRPNLTFSTLTVSNMSPEDSSIYLCSVQGRANEKLFFGSGTQLSVL.

V and J are TRBV27 and TRBJ2-7, with 10 bases matching TRBD2. Germline CDR1 and CDR2: MNHEY and SMNVEV (reference sequence). V lost 1 base to trimming and J lost 7 bases; unmatched junction nucleotides: 13. The CDR3 is 17 amino acids. The CDR3 DNA follows: TGTGCCAGCAGTTTATTGAGGAGCGGGGGGGCCATGGGAGAGCAGTACTTC. This codes for CASSLLRSGGAMGEQYF.

The V and J genes are TRBV7-6 and TRBJ2-1, with TRBD2 matching over 8 bases. This CDR3 spans 16 amino acids. The J segment lost 0 bases and the V segment lost 2 bases, leaving 3 bases of the junction unmatched. Germline lookup yields CDR1 SGHVS and CDR2 FNYEAQ. DNA for the CDR3: TGTGCCAGCAGCTTACAGCGGGGGACCTCCTACAATGAGCAGTTCTTC. Protein product: CASSLQRGTSYNEQFF.

This chain connects TRBV19 to TRBJ2-7; 8 bases agree with TRBD2. Trimming took 5 bases from V and 10 from J; bases not matched to a gene: 13. Germline-derived CDR1 and CDR2 are LNHDA and SQIVND (reference sequence). CDR3 length: 14 amino acids. The CDR3, as DNA: TGTGCCAGTAGTCCCATTCACACGGGAGGGGTCCAGTACTTC. Its translation is CASSPIHTGGVQYF.

The chain joins TRBV11-2 to TRBJ1-6; 7 nucleotides align to TRBD1. In germline, CDR1 is SGHAT, CDR2 FQNNGV. Trimming removed 5 bases from V and 10 bases from J; junction bases left unmatched: 14. This CDR3 is built from 16 residues. The CDR3 is CASSPRAQGSRSPLHF. Written as DNA, the CDR3 is TGTGCCAGCAGCCCCAGAGCACAGGGGTCTAGATCACCCCTCCACTTT.

The chain has TRBV19 and TRBJ1-5; perhaps TRBD1 as D (5 bases). V lost 5 bases and J lost 1, with 12 bases in between. The germline V gene has CDR1 LNHDA and CDR2 SQIVND (reference sequence). This CDR3 is built from 15 residues. The DNA for the CDR3 is TGTGCCAGTAGTGAGCGGGGCCTCAGCAATCAGCCCCAGCATTTT. Translated: CASSERGLSNQPQHF. The variable domain in full, with the rest retrieved from reference TRBV19 and TRBJ1-5, is DGGITQSPKYLFRKEGQNVTLSCEQNLNHDAMYWYRQDPGQGLRLIYYSQIVNDFQKGDIAEGYSVSREKKESFPLTVTSAQKNPTAFYLCASSERGLSNQPQHFGDGTRLSIL.

On this clone: This same CDR3 is encoded by further DNA sequences in the sample. This chain uses TRBV2 with TRBJ2-5, with 8 bases identical to TRBD2. J lost 3 bases, V lost 5 bases, and 11 bases had no gene match. In germline, CDR1 is SNHLY, CDR2 FYNNEI. The CDR3 consists of 16 residues. Written as DNA, the CDR3 is TGTGCCAGCAGTTTCCTTAGCGGGAAACCCGAAGAGACCCAGTACTTC. Its protein product is CASSFLSGKPEETQYF.

This clone was observed once. The gene calls are TRBV10-3 and TRBJ1-1; no definite D call. CDR3 length equals 14 residues. CDR1 ENHRY and CDR2 SYGVKD come from the germline V gene. V lost 1 base, J lost 0 bases, and 6 bases lay in between. The CDR3 here is CAISELRVNTEAFF. The CDR3 nucleotides read TGTGCCATCAGTGAGTTGAGGGTGAACACTGAAGCTTTCTTT.

The rearrangement uses TRBV5-1 and TRBJ1-2, with 8 bases that match TRBD1. Germline values: CDR1 SGHRS, CDR2 YFSETQ. The CDR3 consists of 14 residues. Trimming cost V 7 bases and J 8 bases; bases outside gene matches: 13. As DNA, the CDR3 is TGCGCCAGCTCCCCGACAGGGGTTTCGGAGGGCTACACCTTC. It translates to CASSPTGVSEGYTF.

J is TRBJ1-4 and V is TRBV13; D is possibly TRBD1 (6 bases). The germline CDR1 and CDR2 sequences are PRHDT and FYEKMQ (reference sequence). The CDR3 consists of 19 residues. V dropped 6 bases and J dropped 10 bases, with 33 bases sitting between them. The chain's CDR3 is CASSPANRAGSLGMGKLFF. The CDR3 DNA reads TGTGCCAGCAGTCCAGCGAACAGGGCGGGTAGTCTCGGAATGGGAAAACTGTTTTTT.